This is a list of T cell receptor beta chains from one sample in a study of blood T cells in healthy people across ages. TCRdb re-derived calls from the 5' RACE reads in MiXCR, one entry per CDR3 protein. The sample has some 1.5 million distinct CDR3 sequences; 25% to 30% are singletons. Material for sequencing was blood. The receptors come from a woman in her thirties in good health. CDR3s include the opening cysteine and the closing phenylalanine or tryptophan. The D gene is left open where the match is weak. The size of a clone is reported for some rows only, either as once, few or many, or as a class for expanded clones.

.	TRBV18	.	TRBJ1-6	CASSRRSDSPLHF	TGTGCCAGCTCACGCCGATCTGATTCACCCCTCCACTTT
.	TRBV7-2	few	TRBJ2-7	CASSLAGGRAPTYEQYF	TGTGCCAGCAGCTTAGCCGGGGGACGAGCGCCTACCTACGAGCAGTACTTC
TRBD1	TRBV6-4	many	TRBJ1-6	CASRHPSGQGRTPLHF	TGTGCCAGCAGACACCCCTCGGGACAGGGGAGGACACCCCTCCACTTT
.	TRBV7-9	few	TRBJ1-1	CASSRGGVGAPRNTEAFF	TGTGCCAGCAGCCGAGGGGGGGTAGGGGCCCCTAGGAACACTGAAGCTTTCTTT
TRBD1	TRBV5-1	once	TRBJ2-1	CASSPPVRTGRISNEQFF	TGCGCCAGCAGCCCACCCGTTCGGACAGGGCGAATATCGAATGAGCAGTTCTTC
TRBD1	TRBV5-1	.	TRBJ1-1	CASSTIQGTEAFF	TGCGCCAGCAGCACGATACAGGGGACTGAAGCTTTCTTT
.	TRBV30	.	TRBJ2-1	CAWKRRVYYNEQFF	TGTGCCTGGAAGCGGCGGGTGTACTACAATGAGCAGTTCTTC
.	TRBV7-2	.	TRBJ1-4	CASRNRGQHNEKLFF	TGTGCCAGCAGAAATCGGGGCCAGCACAATGAAAAACTGTTTTTT
TRBD1	TRBV14	once	TRBJ2-2	CASSQETGANTGELFF	TGTGCCAGCAGCCAAGAGACAGGGGCGAACACCGGGGAGCTGTTTTTT
.	TRBV12-3/TRBV12-4	.	TRBJ2-3	CASGPGFIRYF	TGTGCCAGCGGTCCAGGGTTTATACGGTATTTT
.	TRBV21-1	many	TRBJ2-4	CASSKSGNRSPAKNIQYF	TGTGCCAGCAGCAAATCGGGGAACCGGTCCCCAGCCAAAAACATTCAGTACTTC
.	TRBV9	.	TRBJ2-1	CASSVSSEASRFF	TGTGCCAGCAGCGTATCTAGCGAAGCTTCCCGGTTCTTC
TRBD2	TRBV7-2	.	TRBJ2-1	CASSLRGLADYNEQFF	TGTGCCAGCAGCTTACGGGGACTAGCGGACTACAATGAGCAGTTCTTC
TRBD2	TRBV2	.	TRBJ2-1	CASRSGGGNEQFF	TGTGCCAGCAGGTCGGGGGGAGGCAATGAGCAGTTCTTC
TRBD2	TRBV20-1	.	TRBJ2-5	CSAMGLAGHQETQYF	TGCAGTGCTATGGGACTAGCGGGGCATCAAGAGACCCAGTACTTC
.	TRBV20-1	.	TRBJ2-7	CSAIGVREQYF	TGCAGTGCTATAGGGGTGCGGGAGCAGTACTTC
TRBD1	TRBV29-1	.	TRBJ2-1	CSVEVTGRNEQFF	TGCAGCGTTGAGGTGACAGGGCGCAATGAGCAGTTCTTC
TRBD2	TRBV3-1	.	TRBJ2-1	CASSRTSGGSREQCF	TGTGCCAGCAGCCGGACTAGCGGGGGGTCTCGGGAGCAGTGCTTC
.	TRBV5-1	.	TRBJ2-4	CASSWGRDIDIQYF	TGCGCCAGCAGCTGGGGACGGGACATTGACATTCAGTACTTC
.	TRBV5-1	.	TRBJ2-4	CASSFLQGRAKNIQYF	TGCGCCAGCAGCTTCTTGCAGGGGAGGGCCAAAAACATTCAGTACTTC
TRBD2	TRBV9	few	TRBJ2-3	CASSVSGVSSTDTQYF	TGTGCCAGCAGCGTGAGCGGGGTCTCTAGCACAGATACGCAGTATTTT
TRBD1	TRBV5-1	.	TRBJ1-2	CASSLTGAKNYGYTF	TGCGCCAGCAGCCTTACAGGGGCGAAAAACTATGGCTACACCTTC
.	TRBV10-1	few	TRBJ2-5	CASSKGVETQYF	TGCGCCAGCAGTAAGGGTGTTGAGACCCAGTACTTC
.	TRBV3-1	.	TRBJ2-5	CASSATVGEETQYF	TGTGCCAGCAGCGCTACAGTGGGCGAGGAGACCCAGTACTTC